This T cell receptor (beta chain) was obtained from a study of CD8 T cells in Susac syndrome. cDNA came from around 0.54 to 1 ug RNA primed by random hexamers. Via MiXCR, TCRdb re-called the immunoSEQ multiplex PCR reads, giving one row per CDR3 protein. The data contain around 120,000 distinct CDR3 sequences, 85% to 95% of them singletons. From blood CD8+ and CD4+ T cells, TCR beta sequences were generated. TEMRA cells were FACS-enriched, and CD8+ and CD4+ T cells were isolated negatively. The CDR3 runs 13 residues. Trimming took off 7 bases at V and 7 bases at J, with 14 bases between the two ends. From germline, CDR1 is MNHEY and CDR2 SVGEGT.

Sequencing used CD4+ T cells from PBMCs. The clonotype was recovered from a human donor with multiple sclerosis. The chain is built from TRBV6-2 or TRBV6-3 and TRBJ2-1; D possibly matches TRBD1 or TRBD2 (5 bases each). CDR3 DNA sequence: TGTGCCAGCACAGGGAATTCGGGGAATGAGCAGTTCTTC. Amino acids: CASTGNSGNEQFF.